The next 5 T cell receptor beta chains were all read from a single sample in a study of shared clonotypes between healthy human individuals. The method was immunoSEQ multiplex PCR; TCRdb's version includes in-frame clones alone and lacks a portion of them. The sample records about 2.3 million clones, approximately 93% being singletons. The specimen was naive CD4+ T cells from PBMCs. As for subset: CD45RA+ positively selected. Source of these receptors: a man younger than 30 in good health. Some clones in this sample may be carry-over from other donors' samples.

V usage is TRBV2 and J usage is TRBJ2-1; D is possibly TRBD2 (6 bases). The V gene lost 6 bases and the J gene lost 0 bases, with 15 bases spanning the gap. There are 16 residues in the CDR3. The V gene's germline CDR1 is SNHLY and CDR2 FYNNEI. For the CDR3, the DNA is TGTGCCAGCAGGCCCCAGGGAGGCAGCTCCTACAATGAGCAGTTCTTC. As protein: CASRPQGGSSYNEQFF.

The chain employs TRBV5-4 and TRBJ1-2, with D tentatively TRBD1 (5 bases). The CDR3 totals 15 residues. The germline V gene has CDR1 SGHNT and CDR2 YYREEE (reference sequence). The ends were cut back, 1 base at V and 5 bases at J, with 15 bases in the middle. This CDR3 reads CASSLPGTDSYGYTF. DNA for the CDR3: TGTGCCAGCAGCTTGCCTGGGACTGATAGTTATGGCTACACCTTC.

The chain is built from TRBV11-2 and TRBJ2-7; the match to TRBD1 covers 12 bases. The CDR3 is 15 amino acids. Germline V gene sequence: CDR1 SGHAT, CDR2 FQNNGV. The ends lost 5 bases at V and 5 bases at J; junction bases unmatched: 7. Here the CDR3 reads CASSITGTGGHEQYF. CDR3 nucleotides: TGTGCCAGCAGCATAACCGGGACAGGGGGCCACGAGCAGTACTTC.

The V call is TRBV6-1, the J call TRBJ2-2, with 11 nucleotides matching TRBD2. This CDR3 contains 15 residues. Germline V gene lookup returns CDR1 MNHNS and CDR2 SASEGT. J lost 3 bases, V lost 3 bases, and 0 bases had no gene match. The CDR3 DNA reads TGTGCCAGCAGTGAGGGACTAGCGGACACCGGGGAGCTGTTTTTT. Its protein product is CASSEGLADTGELFF.

The rearrangement links TRBV28 to TRBJ2-1, with 13 positions matching TRBD2. The J segment lost 5 bases and the V segment lost 6 bases, leaving 7 bases of the junction unmatched. The CDR3 is 16 amino acids. Germline V lookup: CDR1 MDHEN, CDR2 SYDVKM. The CDR3, as DNA: TGTGCCAGCAGCCCCCCGGGACTAGCGGGACACAATGAGCAGTTCTTC. Its protein product is CASSPPGLAGHNEQFF.